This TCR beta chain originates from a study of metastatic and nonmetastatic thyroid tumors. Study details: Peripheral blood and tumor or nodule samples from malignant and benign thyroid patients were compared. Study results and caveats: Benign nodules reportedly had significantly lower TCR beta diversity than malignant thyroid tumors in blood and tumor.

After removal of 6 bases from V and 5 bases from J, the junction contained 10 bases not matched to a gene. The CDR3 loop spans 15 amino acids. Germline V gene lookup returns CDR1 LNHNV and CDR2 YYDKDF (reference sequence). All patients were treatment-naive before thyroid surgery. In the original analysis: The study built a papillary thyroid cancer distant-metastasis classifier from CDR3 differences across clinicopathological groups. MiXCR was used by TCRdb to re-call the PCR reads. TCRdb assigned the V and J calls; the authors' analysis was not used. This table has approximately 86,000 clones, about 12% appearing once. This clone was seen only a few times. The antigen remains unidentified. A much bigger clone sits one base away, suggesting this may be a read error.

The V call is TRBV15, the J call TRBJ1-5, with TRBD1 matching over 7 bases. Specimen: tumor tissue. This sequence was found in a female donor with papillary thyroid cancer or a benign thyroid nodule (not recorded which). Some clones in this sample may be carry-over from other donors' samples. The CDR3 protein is CATRTYRGIDQPQHF. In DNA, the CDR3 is TGTGCCACCAGGACATACAGGGGTATTGATCAGCCCCAGCATTTT.